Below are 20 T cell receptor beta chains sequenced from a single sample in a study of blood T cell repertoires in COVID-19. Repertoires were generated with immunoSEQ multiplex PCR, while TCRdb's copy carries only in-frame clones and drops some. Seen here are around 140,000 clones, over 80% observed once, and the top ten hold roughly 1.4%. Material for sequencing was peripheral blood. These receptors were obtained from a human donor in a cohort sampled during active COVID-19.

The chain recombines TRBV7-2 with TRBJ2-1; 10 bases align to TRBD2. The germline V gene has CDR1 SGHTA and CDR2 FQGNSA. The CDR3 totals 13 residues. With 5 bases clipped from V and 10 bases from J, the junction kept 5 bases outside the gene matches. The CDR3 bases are TGTGCCAGCAGCCAGAGCGGGGGGGGCGAGCAGTTCTTC. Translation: CASSQSGGGEQFF.

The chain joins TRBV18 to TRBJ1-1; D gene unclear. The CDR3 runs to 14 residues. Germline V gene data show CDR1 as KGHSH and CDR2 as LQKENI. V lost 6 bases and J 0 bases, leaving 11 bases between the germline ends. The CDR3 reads CASSLTDMNTEAFF. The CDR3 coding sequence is TGTGCCAGCTCCTTGACCGACATGAACACTGAAGCTTTCTTT.

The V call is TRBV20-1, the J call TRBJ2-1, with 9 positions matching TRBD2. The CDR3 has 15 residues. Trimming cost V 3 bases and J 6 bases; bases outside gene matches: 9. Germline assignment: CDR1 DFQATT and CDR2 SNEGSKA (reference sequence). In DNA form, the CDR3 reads TGCAGTGCTAGTGATAGCGGGAGTGAGGGCAATGAGCAGTTCTTC. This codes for CSASDSGSEGNEQFF.

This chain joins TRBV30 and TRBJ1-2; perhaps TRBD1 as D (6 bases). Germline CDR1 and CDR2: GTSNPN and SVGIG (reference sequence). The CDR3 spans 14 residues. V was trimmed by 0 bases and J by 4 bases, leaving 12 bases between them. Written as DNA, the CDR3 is TGTGCCTGGAGTGTACAGGGTGCGGGCTATGGCTACACCTTC. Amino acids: CAWSVQGAGYGYTF.

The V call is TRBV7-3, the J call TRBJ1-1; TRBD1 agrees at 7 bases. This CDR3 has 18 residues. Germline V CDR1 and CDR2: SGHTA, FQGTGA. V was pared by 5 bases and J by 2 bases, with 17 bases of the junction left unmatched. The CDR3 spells CASSEQPGGGNTNTEAFF. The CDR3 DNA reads TGTGCCAGCAGCGAACAACCGGGAGGGGGCAATACTAACACTGAAGCTTTCTTT.

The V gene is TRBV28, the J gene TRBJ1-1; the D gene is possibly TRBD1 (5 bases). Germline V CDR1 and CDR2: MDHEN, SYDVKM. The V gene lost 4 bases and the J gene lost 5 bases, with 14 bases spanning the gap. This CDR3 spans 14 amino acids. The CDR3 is CASSSMGEGTEAFF. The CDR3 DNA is TGTGCCAGCAGTTCCATGGGGGAGGGGACTGAAGCTTTCTTT.

The CDR3 sequence is CASSHPVDYGYTF. For the CDR3, the DNA is TGTGCCAGCAGCCATCCAGTTGACTATGGCTACACCTTC. V usage is TRBV3-1 (or the pseudogene TRBV3-2) and J usage is TRBJ1-2; no firm D call. V dropped 3 bases and J dropped 3 bases, with 8 bases sitting between them. Germline values: CDR1 LGHDT, CDR2 YNNKEL (reference sequence). The CDR3 covers 13 residues.

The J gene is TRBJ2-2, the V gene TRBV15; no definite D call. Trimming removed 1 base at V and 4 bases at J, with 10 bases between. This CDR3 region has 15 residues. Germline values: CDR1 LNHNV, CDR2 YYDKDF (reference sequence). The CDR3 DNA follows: TGTGCCACCAGCAGAGCACCTCCTAGCACCGGGGAGCTGTTTTTT. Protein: CATSRAPPSTGELFF. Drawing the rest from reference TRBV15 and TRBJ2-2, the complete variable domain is DAMVIQNPRYQVTQFGKPVTLSCSQTLNHNVMYWYQQKSSQAPKLLFHYYDKDFNNEADTPDNFQSRRPNTSFCFLDIRSPGLGDTAMYLCATSRAPPSTGELFFGEGSRLTVL.

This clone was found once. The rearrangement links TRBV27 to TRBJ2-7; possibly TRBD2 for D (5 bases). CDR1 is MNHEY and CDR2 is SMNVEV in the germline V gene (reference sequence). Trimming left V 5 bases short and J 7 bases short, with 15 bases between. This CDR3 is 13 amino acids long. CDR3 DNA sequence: TGTGCCAGCAGTGTGACTATTGCCAGTGAGCAGTACTTC. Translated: CASSVTIASEQYF.

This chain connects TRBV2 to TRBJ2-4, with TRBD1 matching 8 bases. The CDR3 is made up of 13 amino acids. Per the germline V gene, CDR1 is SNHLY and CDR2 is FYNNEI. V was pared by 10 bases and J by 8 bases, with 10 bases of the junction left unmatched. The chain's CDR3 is CATKQGGWDIQYF. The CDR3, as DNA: TGTGCCACCAAACAGGGGGGATGGGACATTCAGTACTTC.

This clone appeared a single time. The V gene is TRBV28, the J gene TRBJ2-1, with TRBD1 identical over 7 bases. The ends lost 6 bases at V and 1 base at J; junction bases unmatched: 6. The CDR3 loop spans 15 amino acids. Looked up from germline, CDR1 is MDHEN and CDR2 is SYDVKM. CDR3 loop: CASRLTGNSYNEQFF. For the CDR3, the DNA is TGTGCCAGCAGGCTGACAGGGAATTCCTACAATGAGCAGTTCTTC.

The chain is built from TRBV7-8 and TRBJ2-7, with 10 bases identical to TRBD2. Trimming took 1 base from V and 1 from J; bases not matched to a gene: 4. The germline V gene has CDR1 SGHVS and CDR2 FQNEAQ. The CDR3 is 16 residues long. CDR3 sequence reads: CASSLGPAGGSYEQYF. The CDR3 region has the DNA TGTGCCAGCAGCTTAGGTCCAGCGGGAGGGTCCTACGAGCAGTACTTC.

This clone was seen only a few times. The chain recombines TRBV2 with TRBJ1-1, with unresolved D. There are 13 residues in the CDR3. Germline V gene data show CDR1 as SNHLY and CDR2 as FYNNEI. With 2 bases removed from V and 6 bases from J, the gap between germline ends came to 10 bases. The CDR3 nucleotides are TGTGCCAGCAGTGAATTGAGGGCCTCTGAAGCTTTCTTT. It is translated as CASSELRASEAFF.

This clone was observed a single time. The chain's CDR3 is CASSVTGGSIGTEAFF. The CDR3, as DNA: TGTGCCAGCAGCGTAACCGGGGGGAGTATTGGCACTGAAGCTTTCTTT. The V gene is TRBV9, the J gene TRBJ1-1, with D maybe TRBD1 (5 bases). The CDR3 is 16 amino acids. V dropped 1 base and J dropped 4 bases, with 17 bases sitting between them. The germline CDR1 and CDR2 sequences are SGDLS and YYNGEE.

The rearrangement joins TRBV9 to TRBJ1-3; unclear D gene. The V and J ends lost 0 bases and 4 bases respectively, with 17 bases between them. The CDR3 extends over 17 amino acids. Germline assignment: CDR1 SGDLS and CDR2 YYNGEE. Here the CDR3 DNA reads TGTGCCAGCAGCGTAGGGTCTGGGAGACCCATCGGAAACACCATATATTTT. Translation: CASSVGSGRPIGNTIYF.

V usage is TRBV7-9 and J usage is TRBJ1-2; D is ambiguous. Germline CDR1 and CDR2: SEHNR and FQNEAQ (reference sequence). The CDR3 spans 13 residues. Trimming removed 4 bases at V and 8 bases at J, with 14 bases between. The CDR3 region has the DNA TGTGCCAGCAGCTCAGAGGGCTTCTGGGGCTACACCTTC. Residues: CASSSEGFWGYTF.

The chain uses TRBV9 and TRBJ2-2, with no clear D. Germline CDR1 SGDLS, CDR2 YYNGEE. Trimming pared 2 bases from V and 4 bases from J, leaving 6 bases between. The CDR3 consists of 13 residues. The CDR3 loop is CASSVTSTGELFF. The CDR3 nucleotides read TGTGCCAGCAGCGTTACTTCCACCGGGGAGCTGTTTTTT.

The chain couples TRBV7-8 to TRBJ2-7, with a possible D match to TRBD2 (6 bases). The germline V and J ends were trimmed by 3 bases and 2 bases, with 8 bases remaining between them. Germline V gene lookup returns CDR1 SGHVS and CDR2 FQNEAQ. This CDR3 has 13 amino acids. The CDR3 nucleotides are TGTGCCAGCAGCTTTAGCGGAACCTACGAGCAGTACTTC. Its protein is CASSFSGTYEQYF.

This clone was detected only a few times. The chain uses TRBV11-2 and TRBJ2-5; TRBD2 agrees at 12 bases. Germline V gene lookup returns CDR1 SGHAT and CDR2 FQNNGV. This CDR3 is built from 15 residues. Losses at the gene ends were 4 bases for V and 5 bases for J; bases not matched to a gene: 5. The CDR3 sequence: CASSSRLAGVETQYF. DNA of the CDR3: TGTGCCAGCAGCTCCCGACTAGCGGGAGTTGAGACCCAGTACTTC.

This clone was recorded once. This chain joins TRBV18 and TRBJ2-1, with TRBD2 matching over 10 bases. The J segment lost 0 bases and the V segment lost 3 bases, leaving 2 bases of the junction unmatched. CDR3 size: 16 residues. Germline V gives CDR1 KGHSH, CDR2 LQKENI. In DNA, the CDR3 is TGTGCCAGCTCACCCTCTAGCGGGAGCTCCTACAATGAGCAGTTCTTC. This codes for CASSPSSGSSYNEQFF.